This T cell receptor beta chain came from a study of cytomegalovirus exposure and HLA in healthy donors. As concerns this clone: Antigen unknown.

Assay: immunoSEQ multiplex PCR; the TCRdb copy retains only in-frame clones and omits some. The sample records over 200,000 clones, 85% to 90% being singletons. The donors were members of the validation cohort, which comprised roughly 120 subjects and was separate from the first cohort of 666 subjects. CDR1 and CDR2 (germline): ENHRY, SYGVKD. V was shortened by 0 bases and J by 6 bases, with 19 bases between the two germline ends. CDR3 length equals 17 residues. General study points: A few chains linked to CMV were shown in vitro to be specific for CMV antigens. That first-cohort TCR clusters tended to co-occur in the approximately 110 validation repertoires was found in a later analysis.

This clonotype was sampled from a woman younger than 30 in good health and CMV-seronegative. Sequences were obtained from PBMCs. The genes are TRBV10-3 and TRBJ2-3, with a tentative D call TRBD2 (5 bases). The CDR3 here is CAISESPLADNLDTQYF. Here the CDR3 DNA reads TGTGCCATCAGTGAGTCGCCCCTAGCCGACAATCTTGATACGCAGTATTTT.